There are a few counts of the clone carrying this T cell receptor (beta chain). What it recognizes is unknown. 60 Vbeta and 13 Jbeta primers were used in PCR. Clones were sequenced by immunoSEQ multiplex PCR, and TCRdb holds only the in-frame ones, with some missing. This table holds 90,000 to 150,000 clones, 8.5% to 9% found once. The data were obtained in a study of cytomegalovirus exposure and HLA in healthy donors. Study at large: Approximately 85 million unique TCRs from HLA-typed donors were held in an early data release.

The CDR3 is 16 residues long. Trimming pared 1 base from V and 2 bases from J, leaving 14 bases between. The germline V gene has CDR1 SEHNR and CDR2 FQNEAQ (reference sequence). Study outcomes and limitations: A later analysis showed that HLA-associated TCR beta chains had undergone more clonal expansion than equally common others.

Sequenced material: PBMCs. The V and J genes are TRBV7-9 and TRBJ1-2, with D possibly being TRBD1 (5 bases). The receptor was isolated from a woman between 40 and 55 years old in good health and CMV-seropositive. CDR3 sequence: CASSLEPGHWNYGYTF. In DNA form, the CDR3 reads TGTGCCAGCAGCTTAGAGCCCGGACACTGGAACTATGGCTACACCTTC.